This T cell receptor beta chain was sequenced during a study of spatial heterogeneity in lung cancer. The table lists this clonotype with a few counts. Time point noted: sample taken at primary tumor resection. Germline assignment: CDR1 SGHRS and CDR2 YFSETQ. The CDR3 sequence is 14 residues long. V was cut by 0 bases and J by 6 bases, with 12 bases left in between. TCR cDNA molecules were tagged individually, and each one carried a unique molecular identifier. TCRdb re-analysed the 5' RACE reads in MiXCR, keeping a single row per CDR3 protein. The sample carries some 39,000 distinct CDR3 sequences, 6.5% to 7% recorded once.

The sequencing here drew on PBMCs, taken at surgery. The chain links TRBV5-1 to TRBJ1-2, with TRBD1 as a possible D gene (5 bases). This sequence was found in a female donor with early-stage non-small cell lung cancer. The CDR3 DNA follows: TGCGCCAGCAGCTTGGGGGCCGGGACGGATGGCTACACCTTC. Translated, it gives CASSLGAGTDGYTF.